This is a list of T cell receptor beta chains from one sample in a study of cytomegalovirus exposure and HLA in healthy donors. TCRdb keeps only in-frame clones here, not all; method: immunoSEQ multiplex PCR. The repertoire holds under 250,000 clones, with over 65% as singletons. Specimen: PBMCs. Every receptor here comes from a woman aged 25-40 years in good health and CMV-seronegative. CDR3s include the opening cysteine and the closing phenylalanine or tryptophan. The order of the fields is J gene, V gene, D gene, clone size, CDR3 DNA, CDR3 protein. D genes are given only for firm matches. Size values are once, few and many counts, or a class for expanded clones, and some rows have none.

TRBJ2-7	TRBV7-2	-	few	TGTGCCAGCAGCTTAGTGCCGGGTTACTACGAGCAGTACTTC	CASSLVPGYYEQYF
TRBJ2-5	TRBV6-1	TRBD2	once	TGTGCCAGCAGTCTCAGACTAGCGGGGGGCCGGTACTTC	CASSLRLAGGRYF
TRBJ1-1	TRBV7-9	-	-	TGTGCCAGCAGCCGGAGGGGGAACACTGAAGCTTTCTTT	CASSRRGNTEAFF
TRBJ1-2	TRBV7-6	TRBD1	-	TGTGCCAGTGCGAGAGGACAGGGGGTTGGCTACCCCTTC	CASARGQGVGYPF
TRBJ2-1	TRBV14	TRBD2	once	TGTGCCAGCAGCCGCACGATAGCGGGGGGCTTTTACAATGAGCAGTTCTTC	CASSRTIAGGFYNEQFF
TRBJ2-7	TRBV18	-	-	TGTGCCAGCTCTGGCGGGACTCACCGGCACGAGCAGTACTTC	CASSGGTHRHEQYF
TRBJ1-2	TRBV5-6	TRBD1	-	TGTGCCAGCAGCTTGGTGGGACAGAGTTATGGCTACACCTTC	CASSLVGQSYGYTF
TRBJ2-7	TRBV5-1	-	-	TGCGCCAGCAGCTTGGGTGCAGCTGCTATGCGGGAGCAGTACTTC	CASSLGAAAMREQYF
TRBJ2-7	TRBV7-3	-	-	TGTGCCAGCAGCCCATTACCCGGAGGGGTGCAGTACTTC	CASSPLPGGVQYF
TRBJ2-7	TRBV27	-	-	TGTGCCAGCAGGCAGGGCTACGAGCAGTACTTC	CASRQGYEQYF
TRBJ1-2	TRBV13	TRBD1	-	TGTGCCAGCAGCTCCGGGACAGAATTTCACCGAGGCTACACCTTC	CASSSGTEFHRGYTF
TRBJ1-2	TRBV7-2	-	-	TGTGCCAGCAGCTACCACATGGGGGGGAGCTATGGCTACACCTTC	CASSYHMGGSYGYTF
TRBJ2-1	TRBV19	-	-	TGTGCCAGCGAAGACGGGAGCTCCTACAATGAGCAGTTCTTC	CASEDGSSYNEQFF
TRBJ2-7	TRBV28	-	-	TGTGCCAGCAGTCGAACAGGGAGGGCCTACGAGCAGTACTTC	CASSRTGRAYEQYF
TRBJ2-7	TRBV28	-	-	TGTGCCAGCATGAGTGGGGGGATGGGTTATTACGAGCAGTACTTC	CASMSGGMGYYEQYF
TRBJ1-3	TRBV18	-	-	TGTGCCAGCTCTCACGGGGTAACAGGGTTTGCTGGAAACACCATATATTTT	CASSHGVTGFAGNTIYF
TRBJ2-1	TRBV4-1	-	-	TGCGCCAGCAGGGAAACAACAGGTTACAATGAGCAGTTCTTC	CASRETTGYNEQFF
TRBJ2-7	TRBV6-5	TRBD1	once	TGTGCCAGCAGCCCCTCAACAGGGGTGGCCTACGAGCAGTACTTC	CASSPSTGVAYEQYF
TRBJ2-5	TRBV7-8	TRBD2	few	TGTGCCAGCAGCGGACTAGGGGAGACCCAGTACTTC	CASSGLGETQYF
TRBJ1-2	TRBV2	-	-	TGTGCCAGCAGTGAGAGGATAAACTATGGCTACACCTTC	CASSERINYGYTF
TRBJ1-3	TRBV4-1	-	-	TGCGCCAGCAGCCACCAGGGCTCTGGAAACACCATATATTTT	CASSHQGSGNTIYF
TRBJ2-1	TRBV18	-	-	TGTGCCAGCTCATCAAACCAGGGGTGTGAGCAGTTCTTC	CASSSNQGCEQFF
TRBJ2-7	TRBV6-5	-	few	TGTGCCAGCATCAGAAGGGGGAGCTACGAGCAGTACTTC	CASIRRGSYEQYF
TRBJ1-2	TRBV5-1	-	-	TGCGCCAGCAGCCCGGGGGGACCGCATTGGGGCTACACCTTC	CASSPGGPHWGYTF
TRBJ2-1	TRBV5-6	TRBD1	-	TGTGCCAGCAGCTACTCCGGGACAGGGTTCCTTTTCTTC	CASSYSGTGFLFF
TRBJ2-2	TRBV11-1	TRBD1	once	TGTGCCAGCAGGATTCGCACTGGGACAGGTGATACCGGGGAGCTGTTTTTT	CASRIRTGTGDTGELFF
TRBJ2-3	TRBV5-1	TRBD2	-	TGCGCCAGCAGCTTAACCCCCGGGACTAGCGGGGGGGCCGGTGGGCTTAGCACAGATACGCAGTATTTT	CASSLTPGTSGGAGGLSTDTQYF
TRBJ2-7	TRBV27	-	-	TGTGCCAGCAGTTTATACAGCCCGGCCGAGCAGTACTTC	CASSLYSPAEQYF